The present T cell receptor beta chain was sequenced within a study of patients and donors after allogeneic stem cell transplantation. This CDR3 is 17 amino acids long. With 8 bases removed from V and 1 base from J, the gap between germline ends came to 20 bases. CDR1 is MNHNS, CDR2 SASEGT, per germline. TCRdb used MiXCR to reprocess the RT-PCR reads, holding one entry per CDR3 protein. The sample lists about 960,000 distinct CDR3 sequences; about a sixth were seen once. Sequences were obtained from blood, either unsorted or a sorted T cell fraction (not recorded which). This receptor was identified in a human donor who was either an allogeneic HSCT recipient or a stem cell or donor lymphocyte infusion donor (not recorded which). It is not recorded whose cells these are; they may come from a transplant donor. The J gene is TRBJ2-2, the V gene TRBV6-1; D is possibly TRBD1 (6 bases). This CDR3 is CASSPVARGWNTGELFF. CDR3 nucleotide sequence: TGTGCCAGCTCTCCAGTAGCGAGGGGGTGGAACACCGGGGAGCTGTTTTTT.